The source of this TCR beta chain is a study of CD8 T cells in ankylosing spondylitis. Study-wide points: Among TCR beta sequences, a motif of roughly 8 highly homologous variants appeared characteristic of ankylosing spondylitis blood. In ankylosing spondylitis patients, matched synovial fluid reportedly showed significant enrichment of disease-linked clones. Certain motif variants had earlier been reported in reactive arthritis synovial fluid and blood.

Making use of molecular barcodes, quantitative 5'-RACE generated TCR beta libraries. TCRdb redid the calling of the 5' RACE reads with MiXCR, one entry per CDR3 protein. The data contain 400,000 to 450,000 distinct CDR3 sequences, 17% of them seen just once; the ten biggest clones take up 1%. This CDR3 is 16 amino acids long. The V gene end was trimmed by 6 bases and the J gene end by 0 bases; junction bases not matched to a gene: 8. Per germline, CDR1 SGHTS and CDR2 YDEGEE. This clonotype was detected many times. No antigen is known for it. The sequenced sample consisted of blood, either unsorted or a sorted T cell fraction (not recorded which). V and J are TRBV5-8 and TRBJ2-3; 9 bases map to TRBD2. This TCR derives from a male donor with ankylosing spondylitis. CDR3 region: CASTTRGGGSTDTQYF. For the CDR3, the DNA is TGTGCCAGCACCACGCGGGGGGGAGGGAGCACAGATACGCAGTATTTT.